One and the same sample provided the 19 T cell receptor beta chains below, sequenced in a study of Ad26.COV2.S vaccination and SARS-CoV-2 variants. The assay was immunoSEQ multiplex PCR, and TCRdb's table has in-frame clones only and misses some. Here the sample spans about 460,000 clones, 89% being singletons. Treatment denoted: 19 received Ad26.COV2.S at low or high dose, single or two shots; 5 received placebo; per-sample allocation not given. Sample collection was performed on day 63 after the first vaccine or placebo injection. Here the sequenced sample was peripheral blood, taken in a trial of Ad26.COV2.S vaccine versus placebo. The source is a person aged 18-65 years who received the Ad26.COV2.S COVID-19 vaccine or a placebo.

This chain connects TRBV5-4 to TRBJ2-2; 9 bases map to TRBD1. V was pared by 2 bases and J by 5 bases, with 10 bases of the junction left unmatched. Per germline, CDR1 SGHNT and CDR2 YYREEE (reference sequence). There are 17 residues in the CDR3. CDR3 bases: TGTGCCAGCAGCTTACCTAGACAGGGGGTTAGGACCGGGGAGCTGTTTTTT. It codes for CASSLPRQGVRTGELFF.

This clone turned up a few times. The V and J genes are TRBV28 and TRBJ1-5, with D possibly TRBD1 on 5 matching bases. Germline-derived CDR1 and CDR2 are MDHEN and SYDVKM. The length of the CDR3 is 15 residues. Trimming pared 8 bases from V and 2 bases from J, leaving 16 bases between. In DNA form, the CDR3 reads TGTGCCAGCGCCCAGGGCATGCGGGGCAATCAGCCCCAGCATTTT. Protein product: CASAQGMRGNQPQHF.

The rearrangement links TRBV7-2 to TRBJ2-5; weak D call: TRBD2 (6 bases). The CDR3 has 15 residues. Germline CDR1 reads SGHTA; CDR2 reads FQGNSA. V was pared by 2 bases and J by 5 bases, with 15 bases between. CDR3 nucleotides: TGTGCCAGCAGCTTATCGTTGGGAGGCGGGGAGACCCAGTACTTC. It codes for CASSLSLGGGETQYF.

J is TRBJ2-1 and V is TRBV10-3, with a tentative D call TRBD2 (5 bases). V lost 4 bases and J 4 bases, leaving 8 bases between the germline ends. The germline gives CDR1 ENHRY, CDR2 SYGVKD. This CDR3 comprises 13 residues. CDR3 sequence reads: CAISVSAYNEQFF. The CDR3 region has the DNA TGTGCCATCAGTGTTAGCGCGTACAATGAGCAGTTCTTC.

The V call is TRBV5-1, the J call TRBJ2-5, with 10 bases fitting TRBD1. Germline CDR1 reads SGHRS; CDR2 reads YFSETQ. The CDR3 sequence is 14 residues long. With V trimmed by 5 bases and J by 4 bases, 5 bases remained unmatched. CDR3 residues: CASRRTGGVETQYF. CDR3 bases: TGCGCCAGCAGGCGGACAGGGGGTGTAGAGACCCAGTACTTC.

The chain recombines TRBV15 with TRBJ2-5; 8 bases match TRBD1. V lost 1 base and J lost 5; bases outside the gene matches: 9. The CDR3 runs 16 residues. CDR1 LNHNV and CDR2 YYDKDF come from the germline V gene (reference sequence). This CDR3 reads CATSRVGQGARETQYF. DNA for the CDR3: TGTGCCACCAGCAGAGTGGGCCAGGGGGCAAGGGAGACCCAGTACTTC.

The chain employs TRBV7-9 and TRBJ2-6; D uncertain. CDR3 length: 16 residues. Trimming cost V 0 bases and J 0 bases, with 6 bases left between them. CDR1 and CDR2 (germline): SEHNR, FQNEAQ (reference sequence). The CDR3 DNA is TGTGCCAGCAGCTTAGCGACCCACTCTGGGGCCAACGTCCTGACTTTC. The encoded protein is CASSLATHSGANVLTF.

Here the CDR3 reads CASSEGLGGNYGYTF. CDR3 coding DNA: TGTGCCAGCAGTGAAGGGCTCGGGGGCAACTATGGCTACACCTTC. The V gene is TRBV6-1, the J gene TRBJ1-2; D is possibly TRBD1 (6 bases). Germline CDR1 reads MNHNS; CDR2 reads SASEGT. The V end lost 1 base, the J end lost 2 bases, and 11 bases lay between the germline ends. The CDR3 runs to 15 residues.

The genes are TRBV18 and TRBJ2-5; D might be TRBD1 or TRBD2, each matching 5 bases. The germline CDR1 and CDR2 sequences are KGHSH and LQKENI. V lost 0 bases to trimming and J lost 2 bases, with 16 bases between them. There are 17 residues in the CDR3. CDR3 sequence reads: CASSPPRLGTKQETQYF. The CDR3 DNA reads as TGTGCCAGCTCACCACCAAGGTTAGGGACGAAACAAGAGACCCAGTACTTC.

V gene TRBV20-1 combines with J gene TRBJ1-5; D is unclear. The V end was cut by 3 bases, the J end by 2 bases, with 11 bases between. This CDR3 contains 14 residues. Germline V gene data show CDR1 as DFQATT and CDR2 as SNEGSKA (reference sequence). DNA for the CDR3: TGCAGTGCTAGTAAGGGTTACGGCAATCAGCCCCAGCATTTT. It yields the protein CSASKGYGNQPQHF.

The chain uses TRBV7-2 and TRBJ2-1; TRBD2 matches 9 bases. The CDR3 is 15 residues long. Germline V gene sequence: CDR1 SGHTA, CDR2 FQGNSA. V lost 2 bases, J lost 6 bases, and 5 bases stayed unmatched. CDR3 nucleotides: TGTGCCAGCAGCTTAACACTAGCGGGCTCCAATGAGCAGTTCTTC. Its translation: CASSLTLAGSNEQFF.

The chain combines TRBV3-1 (or the pseudogene TRBV3-2) with TRBJ2-1, with 15 bases identical to TRBD2. CDR1 is LGHDT and CDR2 is YNNKEL in the germline V gene (reference sequence). This CDR3 region has 19 residues. V shed 3 bases and J 8 bases; nucleotides not matched to a gene: 14. CDR3 DNA sequence: TGTGCCAGCAGCCATAGCCCGAGGACTAGCGGGGGGGCTTGGGATGAGCAGTTCTTC. Amino acids: CASSHSPRTSGGAWDEQFF.

The chain carries TRBV7-3 and TRBJ2-2; 8 bases match TRBD1. This CDR3 has 15 amino acids. V shed 5 bases, J shed 7 bases, and the junction held 9 bases outside the gene matches. Germline lookup yields CDR1 SGHTA and CDR2 FQGTGA. The DNA of the CDR3 is TGTGCCAGCAGCCGTTGGACAGGGAAAGGCGGGGAGCTGTTTTTT. Translated: CASSRWTGKGGELFF.

The chain is built from TRBV9 and TRBJ2-7; D is ambiguous. The CDR3 is 13 residues long. V dropped 4 bases and J dropped 7 bases, with 15 bases sitting between them. Per germline, CDR1 SGDLS and CDR2 YYNGEE. As DNA, the CDR3 is TGTGCCAGCAGCCCCCGTCCTAGGTTTGAGCAGTACTTC. The encoded protein is CASSPRPRFEQYF.

CDR3 DNA sequence: TGTGCCAGCAGTTTTGACGGAGGATCGCCCCAGCATTTT. This sequence encodes CASSFDGGSPQHF. V gene TRBV27 combines with J gene TRBJ1-5; D is unresolved. The V gene lost 3 bases and the J gene lost 9 bases, with 12 bases spanning the gap. The CDR3 consists of 13 residues. The germline V gene encodes CDR1 MNHEY and CDR2 SMNVEV (reference sequence).

This chain connects TRBV6-1 to TRBJ2-7; D is ambiguous. CDR1 is MNHNS and CDR2 is SASEGT in the germline V gene. Trimming took 0 bases from V and 5 from J, leaving 17 bases between them. The CDR3 extends over 16 amino acids. For the CDR3, the DNA is TGTGCCAGCAGTGAAGCGCGGCAGCCTTCTTCTGACGAGCAGTACTTC. The encoded protein is CASSEARQPSSDEQYF.

This clone turned up a few times. The CDR3 DNA reads TGCGCCAGCAGAAGCCCCGGATCAGGGTTGCCTAACTATGGCTACACCTTC. This encodes CASRSPGSGLPNYGYTF. V usage is TRBV5-1 and J usage is TRBJ1-2, with a tentative D call TRBD1 (5 bases). With 5 bases removed from V and 0 bases from J, the gap between germline ends came to 20 bases. Per germline, CDR1 SGHRS and CDR2 YFSETQ. The CDR3 totals 17 residues.

The chain links TRBV6-5 to TRBJ2-5; 10 positions agree with TRBD1. The CDR3 contains 15 residues. Germline V lookup: CDR1 MNHEY, CDR2 SVGAGI. V gave up 5 bases and J gave up 1 base; unmatched junction bases: 4. Here the CDR3 DNA reads TGTGCCAGCAGTCCACGGACAGGGGGCCAAGAGACCCAGTACTTC. Its translation is CASSPRTGGQETQYF.

V usage is TRBV11-2 and J usage is TRBJ2-1; D possibly corresponds to TRBD1 (6 bases). Trimming took off 7 bases at V and 10 bases at J, with 11 bases between the two ends. This CDR3 contains 11 residues. Germline V CDR1 and CDR2: SGHAT, FQNNGV. Here the CDR3 DNA reads TGTGCCAGCACCCTTCAGGGGGAGCAGTTCTTC. This encodes CASTLQGEQFF.